This T cell receptor beta chain emerged from a study of blood T cells in healthy people across ages. For the second PCR, which ran for about 6 to 12 cycles, a sample-barcoded 5' primer and a J-beta primer mix were used. TCRdb passed the 5' RACE reads through MiXCR, listing each CDR3 protein once. Here the sample spans about 1,400,000 distinct CDR3 sequences, 59% being singletons. Drawing of peripheral blood yielded ten milliliters from each donor. The V and J ends lost 3 bases and 8 bases respectively, with 11 bases between them. Germline lookup yields CDR1 MDHEN and CDR2 SYDVKM. The length of the CDR3 is 12 residues.

The sample consisted of blood. The rearrangement uses TRBV28 and TRBJ2-7; tentatively, D is TRBD1 (6 bases). The TCR sequence derives from a man younger than 35 in good health. This CDR3 reads CASSFFWDKQYF. For the CDR3, the DNA is TGTGCCAGCAGTTTTTTTTGGGACAAGCAGTACTTC.